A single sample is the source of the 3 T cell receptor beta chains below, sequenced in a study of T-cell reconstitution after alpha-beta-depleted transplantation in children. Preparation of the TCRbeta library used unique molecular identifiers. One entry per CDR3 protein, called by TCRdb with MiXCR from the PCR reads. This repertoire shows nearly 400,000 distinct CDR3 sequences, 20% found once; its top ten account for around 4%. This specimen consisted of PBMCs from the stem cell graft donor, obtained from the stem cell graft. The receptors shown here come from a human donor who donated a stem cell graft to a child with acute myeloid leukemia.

In nucleotides, the CDR3 is TGCAGTGCTGACCGGACTAGCGGGAGTTATGAGCAGTTCTTC. This sequence encodes CSADRTSGSYEQFF. J is TRBJ2-1 and V is TRBV20-1, with 13 positions matching TRBD2. Per germline, CDR1 DFQATT and CDR2 SNEGSKA (reference sequence). Trimming cost V 5 bases and J 8 bases; bases outside gene matches: 6. This CDR3 comprises 14 residues.

The CDR3, as DNA: TGTGCCAGCAGCCAGGGACTAGCGACACACAATGAGCAGTTCTTC. It yields the protein CASSQGLATHNEQFF. This sequence joins TRBV14 and TRBJ2-1; 10 bases line up with TRBD2. The V gene end was trimmed by 3 bases and the J gene end by 5 bases; junction bases not matched to a gene: 4. The germline gives CDR1 SGHDN, CDR2 FVKESK. The CDR3 has 15 residues.

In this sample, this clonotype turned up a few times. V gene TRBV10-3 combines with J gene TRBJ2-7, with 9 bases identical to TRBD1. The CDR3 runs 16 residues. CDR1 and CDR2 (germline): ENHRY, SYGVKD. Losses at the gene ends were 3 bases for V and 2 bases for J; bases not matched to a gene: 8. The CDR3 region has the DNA TGTGCCATCAGTGATACCCCGGGACAGGGAACCTACGAGCAGTACTTC. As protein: CAISDTPGQGTYEQYF.